The 17 T cell receptor beta chains presented below share a single source sample, sequenced in a study of tumor-infiltrating lymphocytes in primary liver carcinoma. Total RNA amounting to approximately 460 ng was the source from which TCR beta cDNA was made with a constant-region primer. What produced the TCR beta libraries was three nested multiplex PCR rounds using slightly modified ARM-PCR. A C-beta reverse primer and TRBV1-TRBV30 forward primers served in each of the first two PCR rounds, at approximately 10 cycles apiece. Each CDR3 protein gets one entry after TCRdb re-called the multiplex PCR reads with MiXCR. The data show 48,000 or so distinct CDR3 sequences, about 70% seen once. Scientists recovered RNA and DNA together from roughly 20-30 mg of unsorted bulk tissue. Sequencing was performed on liver tumor tissue from sampling region 3. As to subset: tumor region T3, left-lateral pole. These receptors all come from a man aged 40-49 years with primary liver carcinoma and hepatitis B virus infection.

Notes on this clonotype: Likely a read error: the CDR3 ends without its conserved phenylalanine or tryptophan. The DNA is left out, because the CDR3 cannot be placed on it with certainty; the CDR3 is given as TCRdb lists it. The J gene is TRBJ2-2, the V gene TRBV12-3 or TRBV12-4. Inclusive of both ends, the CDR3 amounts to 12 amino acids. This CDR3 reads CASSRRPGELCS.

Regarding this clonotype: The CDR3 end shows no conserved phenylalanine or tryptophan, and so a read error is likely. V usage is TRBV11-2 and J usage is TRBJ2-3, with 9 positions matching TRBD2. Germline V gene lookup returns CDR1 SGHAT and CDR2 FQNNGV. The CDR3 consists of 16 residues. J gave up 3 bases and V 8 bases, and 12 bases lay outside the gene matches. The CDR3 here is CASCPPTSGSTDTQYY. The CDR3 coding sequence is TGTGCCAGCTGCCCCCCGACTAGCGGCAGTACAGATACGCAGTATTAT.

In the case of this clonotype: One end of the junction is discordant with germline, which a read error may explain. The rearrangement uses TRBV5-6 and TRBJ2-1; 10 bases line up with TRBD2. The CDR3 is made up of 13 amino acids. Germline lookup yields CDR1 SGHDT and CDR2 YYEEEE. CDR3 in DNA: TGTGTCAGCAGTTTCGGTCTAGCGGGAGATTGGTTCTTC. The encoded protein is CVSSFGLAGDWFF.

This clonotype occurred many times. Possible read error: a much larger clone is one base away. The chain joins TRBV6-2 or TRBV6-3 to TRBJ2-3; TRBD1 matches 7 bases. V shed 4 bases and J 5 bases; nucleotides not matched to a gene: 9. Looked up from germline, CDR1 is MNHEY and CDR2 is SVGEGT. The CDR3 is 15 residues long. CDR3 nucleotide sequence: TGTGCCAGCAGTTGGGGACAGTTGGGCATAGATACGCAGTATTTT. As protein: CASSWGQLGIDTQYF.

Concerning this clonotype: A read error may explain this, as a much larger clone is one base away. The chain joins TRBV14 to TRBJ2-5; unclear D gene. The germline CDR1 and CDR2 sequences are SGHDN and FVKESK. This CDR3 contains 13 residues. The chain's CDR3 is CASSQELEEAQYF. The CDR3 DNA follows: TGTGCCAGCAGCCAAGAGCTGGAAGAGGCCCAGTACTTC.

This clonotype was seen a handful of times. The chain has TRBV12-3 or TRBV12-4 and TRBJ1-1; 7 nucleotides line up with TRBD1. The CDR3 runs 13 residues. V shed 5 bases, J shed 11 bases, and the junction held 11 bases outside the gene matches. CDR3: CASSVTGLIEAFF. The DNA for the CDR3 is TGTGCCAGCAGTGTGACAGGGTTGATTGAGGCTTTCTTT.

Worth noting for this clonotype: One junction end disagrees with the germline gene, perhaps due to a read error. CDR3 DNA: TGTGCCAGTAGCTTAGAAGGGACTAGCGGGAGTGGTGAGCAGTTCTTC. As protein: CASSLEGTSGSGEQFF. This sequence joins TRBV11-2 and TRBJ2-1; the match to TRBD2 covers 14 bases. Looked up from germline, CDR1 is SGHAT and CDR2 is FQNNGV. The length of the CDR3 is 16 residues.

Points on this clonotype: The CDR3 end shows no conserved phenylalanine or tryptophan, and so a read error is likely. This rearrangement joins TRBV4-1 to TRBJ2-7; the match to TRBD2 covers 11 bases. V shed 6 bases, J shed 3 bases, and the junction held 7 bases outside the gene matches. The CDR3 consists of 15 residues. From germline, CDR1 is MGHRA and CDR2 YSYEKL. The CDR3 DNA follows: TGCGCCAGCAGGCCACCGGGACTAGCGGTCTACGAGCAGTACTCC. This translates into CASRPPGLAVYEQYS.

A remark on this clonotype: A read error may produce the germline difference seen at one junction end. J is TRBJ2-2 and V is TRBV29-1; TRBD2 is a possible D gene (6 bases). Germline V gene sequence: CDR1 SQVTM, CDR2 ANQGSEA. CDR3 length equals 13 residues. The CDR3 coding sequence is TGCAGTGCGGAGCGGGTAAACACCGGGGAGCTATTTTTT. Its protein product is CSAERVNTGELFF.

Concerning this clonotype: One end of the junction varies from germline; a read error may be responsible. The V gene is TRBV29-1, the J gene TRBJ2-6; possibly TRBD1 for D (5 bases). The CDR3 has 14 residues. Per germline, CDR1 SQVTM and CDR2 ANQGSEA. Here the CDR3 DNA reads TGCAGCGTTGAACGTGGGCCTGGGGCCAACGTCCTGGCCTTC. Encoded protein: CSVERGPGANVLAF.

About this clonotype itself: At one end the junction does not follow the germline gene, possibly because of a read error. The DNA for the CDR3 is TGCGTCAGCAGCCAATCAAGACAGGGGGCCACTGGAGCTTTCTTT. Amino acids: CVSSQSRQGATGAFF. The V and J genes are TRBV4-1 and TRBJ1-1; 10 bases line up with TRBD1. The CDR3 is 15 residues long. Germline lookup yields CDR1 MGHRA and CDR2 YSYEKL.

Details on this clonotype: One end of the junction is discordant with germline, which a read error may explain. The chain employs TRBV6-5 and TRBJ2-1; D might be TRBD2 (6 bases). Germline CDR1 MNHEY, CDR2 SVGAGI. This CDR3 has 16 residues. In DNA, the CDR3 is TGTGTCAGCAGTTACTCGGACGGGAGAATCTACAATGAGCAGTTCTTC. Amino acids: CVSSYSDGRIYNEQFF.

The J gene is TRBJ2-1, the V gene TRBV12-3 or TRBV12-4; unclear D gene. The CDR3 has 15 residues. Trimming stripped 7 bases from V and 8 bases from J, with 21 bases between. In DNA form, the CDR3 reads TGTGCCAGCAAACCCCTAGAGAGAGGATACTATGAGCAGTTCTTC. Translating it yields CASKPLERGYYEQFF.

This clonotype was found many times. The rearrangement joins TRBV7-9 to TRBJ2-1; D not resolved. The germline gives CDR1 SEHNR, CDR2 FQNEAQ (reference sequence). V was trimmed by 4 bases and J by 9 bases, leaving 22 bases between them. The CDR3 runs 16 residues. In nucleotides, the CDR3 is TGTGCCAGCAGCTCTAGTGGGCCCCAGCAGTGGGCTGAGCAGTTCTTC. Translated: CASSSSGPQQWAEQFF.

In this sample, this clonotype turned up a few times. A read error may be the cause here, since a much bigger clone is one base away. The chain is built from TRBV13 and TRBJ2-7; D gene unclear. Germline V lookup: CDR1 PRHDT, CDR2 FYEKMQ (reference sequence). The CDR3 extends over 11 amino acids. In nucleotides, the CDR3 is TGTGCCAGCAGCGGAGCCTACGGGCAGTACTTC. Amino acid sequence: CASSGAYGQYF. Full variable domain (rest looked up from reference TRBV13 and TRBJ2-7): AAGVIQSPRHLIKEKRETATLKCYPIPRHDTVYWYQQGPGQDPQFLISFYEKMQSDKGSIPDRFSAQQFSDYHSELNMSSLELGDSALYFCASSGAYGQYFGPGTRLTVT.

Only a few counts were recorded for this clonotype. Being one base from a much bigger clone, this may be a read error. Since the CDR3 does not end with the conserved phenylalanine or tryptophan, this likely comes from a read error. V usage is TRBV7-9 and J usage is TRBJ2-7; D not resolved. V gave up 3 bases and J gave up 2 bases, with 5 bases separating them. CDR3 length: 12 residues. CDR1 and CDR2 from the germline V gene are SEHNR and FQNEAQ (reference sequence). This chain's CDR3 is CASSLGTYEQYL. The CDR3 bases are TGTGCCAGCAGCTTGGGTACCTACGAGCAGTACCTC.

Turning to this clonotype: The conserved final phenylalanine or tryptophan is absent from the CDR3, which likely points to a read error. This chain uses TRBV5-1 with TRBJ2-3; no definite D call. CDR1 is SGHRS and CDR2 is YFSETQ in the germline V gene. CDR3 length: 17 amino acids. CDR3 nucleotide sequence: TGTGCCAGCAGCAAAGAACCACCTCTTAGTGGTACAGATACACAGTATATT. It is translated as CASSKEPPLSGTDTQYI.